The 28 T cell receptor beta chains presented below share a single source sample, sequenced in a study of vaccination and CD4 T cells after COVID-19. Regarding treatment: roughly 10-day PBMC culture with coronavirus spike peptide pools or control peptides (ViraFEST assay). The Oncomine TCR Beta short-read assay was applied to DNA of cultured CD4+ T cells. MiXCR was run by TCRdb on the PCR reads, yielding one entry per CDR3 protein. The sample yields under 20,000 distinct CDR3 sequences, under 45% seen once. For these TCRs, the target antigens are not known. Input material: cultured CD4+ T cells from blood. These TCRs come from a human donor with COVID-19.

V gene TRBV20-1 combines with J gene TRBJ2-1, with TRBD1 matching over 8 bases. Germline loops: CDR1 DFQATT, CDR2 SNEGSKA (reference sequence). This CDR3 region has 14 residues. V shed 2 bases, J shed 2 bases, and the junction held 2 bases outside the gene matches. CDR3 sequence reads: CSARRQGTYNEQFF. The CDR3 DNA follows: TGCAGTGCTAGACGACAGGGGACCTACAATGAGCAGTTCTTC.

The DNA of the CDR3 is TGTGCCCCTAACGGGGACCACCAAGAGACCCAGTACTTC. Translation: CAPNGDHQETQYF. The V gene is TRBV2, the J gene TRBJ2-5; D possibly uses TRBD1 or TRBD2 (5 bases each). Trimming removed 11 bases at V and 0 bases at J, with 13 bases between. Germline V gives CDR1 SNHLY, CDR2 FYNNEI. The CDR3 contains 13 residues.

This clonotype was counted between two and nine times. The chain carries TRBV20-1 and TRBJ2-1, with D perhaps being TRBD1 or TRBD2 (6 bases each). This CDR3 spans 19 amino acids. The V and J ends lost 5 bases and 0 bases respectively, with 26 bases between them. The germline CDR1 and CDR2 sequences are DFQATT and SNEGSKA (reference sequence). The CDR3 region is CSADGLGGNFPSSYNEQFF. In DNA form, the CDR3 reads TGCAGTGCTGACGGGCTGGGGGGCAATTTTCCGAGCTCCTACAATGAGCAGTTCTTC.

V gene TRBV28 combines with J gene TRBJ2-7; 9 bases agree with TRBD2. Germline V gene sequence: CDR1 MDHEN, CDR2 SYDVKM. The junction had 4 bases not matched to a gene; V was cut back by 8 bases and J by 2 bases. The CDR3 is made up of 13 amino acids. In DNA form, the CDR3 reads TGTGCCAGCCGGGCGGGGGGGCCCTACGAGCAGTACTTC. This sequence encodes CASRAGGPYEQYF.

This clonotype was picked up a small number of times. The V gene is TRBV6-1, the J gene TRBJ1-5, with a possible D match to TRBD1 (5 bases). There are 16 residues in the CDR3. Germline V CDR1 and CDR2: MNHNS, SASEGT. Trimming took 6 bases from V and 0 from J, leaving 15 bases between them. As DNA, the CDR3 is TGTGCCAGCAGGGACATTAGGACAAATAGCAATCAGCCCCAGCATTTT. Translating gives CASRDIRTNSNQPQHF.

The V call is TRBV7-9, the J call TRBJ2-1; D is perhaps TRBD1 (6 bases). The CDR3 has 13 amino acids. Germline V CDR1 and CDR2: SEHNR, FQNEAQ (reference sequence). V lost 5 bases to trimming and J lost 7 bases, with 12 bases between them. The CDR3 DNA is TGTGCCAGCAGCCCGAGACAGGCGAATGAGCAGTTCTTC. Protein product: CASSPRQANEQFF. Drawing the rest from reference TRBV7-9 and TRBJ2-1, the complete variable domain is DTGVSQNPRHKITKRGQNVTFRCDPISEHNRLYWYRQTLGQGPEFLTYFQNEAQLEKSRLLSDRFSAERPKGSFSTLEIQRTEQGDSAMYLCASSPRQANEQFFGPGTRLTVL.

Only a few counts were recorded for this clonotype. This rearrangement joins TRBV7-2 to TRBJ1-5; a possible D gene is TRBD1 (5 bases). There are 16 residues in the CDR3. Per germline, CDR1 SGHTA and CDR2 FQGNSA. Trimming removed 1 base from V and 4 bases from J, with 14 bases in between. For the CDR3, the DNA is TGTGCCAGCAGCTTAGTCCTCGGGACTCAGAATCAGCCCCAGCATTTT. Encoded protein: CASSLVLGTQNQPQHF. Drawing the rest from reference TRBV7-2 and TRBJ1-5, the complete variable domain is GAGVSQSPSNKVTEKGKDVELRCDPISGHTALYWYRQSLGQGLEFLIYFQGNSAPDKSGLPSDRFSAERTGGSVSTLTIQRTQQEDSAVYLCASSLVLGTQNQPQHFGDGTRLSIL.

There are a few counts of this clonotype. The CDR3 sequence is CASSPSGLETQYF. The CDR3 DNA sequence: TGTGCCAGCAGCCCTTCTGGGCTAGAGACCCAGTACTTC. The chain is built from TRBV6-1 and TRBJ2-5; D is unresolved. Germline lookup yields CDR1 MNHNS and CDR2 SASEGT. Deletions cut 6 bases from V and 4 bases from J, with 12 bases between. This CDR3 is 13 amino acids long.

This clonotype was seen only a few times. The chain combines TRBV10-1 with TRBJ2-3; D not resolved. The CDR3 spans 11 residues. V was shortened by 3 bases and J by 2 bases, with 0 bases between the two germline ends. Germline lookup yields CDR1 WNHNN and CDR2 SYGVQD (reference sequence). In DNA, the CDR3 is TGCGCCAGCAGTGACACAGATACGCAGTATTTT. It yields the protein CASSDTDTQYF.

J is TRBJ2-5 and V is TRBV19, with 7 bases fitting TRBD2. V was pared by 9 bases and J by 2 bases, with 12 bases of the junction left unmatched. Germline CDR1 is LNHDA and CDR2 is SQIVND (reference sequence). This CDR3 region has 15 residues. The DNA for the CDR3 is TGTGCCAGCCGTGAGATTGGGGGGGGACAAGAGACCCAGTACTTC. Its protein is CASREIGGGQETQYF.

The V and J genes are TRBV6-1 and TRBJ1-1; no firm D call. The CDR3 sequence is 14 residues long. Germline loops: CDR1 MNHNS, CDR2 SASEGT. Trimming shortened V by 5 bases and J by 1 base, and 11 bases separated the two germline ends. The CDR3 DNA follows: TGTGCCAGCAGTCATTTACCGGGGAACACTGAAGCTTTCTTT. This codes for CASSHLPGNTEAFF.

This clonotype has more than one count but fewer than ten. The genes are TRBV2 and TRBJ1-3; perhaps TRBD1 as D (5 bases). There are 14 residues in the CDR3. The germline V gene encodes CDR1 SNHLY and CDR2 FYNNEI. Trimming shortened V by 5 bases and J by 0 bases, and 8 bases separated the two germline ends. This CDR3 reads CASSTTASGNTIYF. The CDR3 DNA reads as TGTGCCAGCAGTACGACAGCCTCTGGAAACACCATATATTTT.

This clonotype was observed a handful of times. The J gene is TRBJ2-3, the V gene TRBV24-1; no clear D. The germline V and J ends were trimmed by 4 bases and 2 bases, with 9 bases remaining between them. Per germline, CDR1 KGHDR and CDR2 SFDVKD. The CDR3 is made up of 14 amino acids. CDR3 DNA sequence: TGTGCCACCAGTGAATCAAAGACCACAGATACGCAGTATTTT. This codes for CATSESKTTDTQYF.

Here the CDR3 reads CASSLGGAGANVLTF. Here the CDR3 DNA reads TGTGCCAGCAGTTTGGGCGGGGCTGGGGCCAACGTCCTGACTTTC. The genes are TRBV12-3 or TRBV12-4 and TRBJ2-6; tentatively, D is TRBD2 (6 bases). CDR3 size: 15 residues. The V gene lost 3 bases and the J gene lost 2 bases, with 8 bases spanning the gap.

This clonotype is judged medium-sized (0.01 to 0.1%). The chain recombines TRBV19 with TRBJ2-1; D gene unclear. V lost 3 bases, J lost 2 bases, and 11 bases lay in between. Germline loops: CDR1 LNHDA, CDR2 SQIVND (reference sequence). The CDR3 sequence is 15 residues long. DNA of the CDR3: TGTGCCAGTAGTATGACGACTGGTGCCTACAATGAGCAGTTCTTC. Protein product: CASSMTTGAYNEQFF.

The rearrangement links TRBV6-1 to TRBJ1-1; D not resolved. This CDR3 has 12 amino acids. Germline loops: CDR1 MNHNS, CDR2 SASEGT. V was cut by 6 bases and J by 10 bases, with 15 bases left in between. CDR3: CASSNGRFSAFF. The CDR3 nucleotides read TGTGCCAGCAGCAACGGGAGGTTTTCAGCTTTCTTT.

The rearrangement links TRBV20-1 to TRBJ1-5; 7 nucleotides line up with TRBD1. J was trimmed by 4 bases and V by 0 bases; bases with no gene match: 3. Germline V gene data show CDR1 as DFQATT and CDR2 as SNEGSKA (reference sequence). This CDR3 spans 14 amino acids. The CDR3: CSARDWTGNQPQHF. The CDR3 DNA sequence: TGCAGTGCTAGAGATTGGACAGGAAATCAGCCCCAGCATTTT.

This clonotype showed up just once. V usage is TRBV11-3 and J usage is TRBJ2-6; D is ambiguous. CDR1 is SGHNT, CDR2 YENEEA, per germline. V shed 5 bases and J shed 0 bases, with 11 bases lying between them. This CDR3 contains 16 residues. The CDR3 is CASSLPWGSGANVLTF. In DNA, the CDR3 is TGTGCCAGCAGCCTACCCTGGGGCTCTGGGGCCAACGTCCTGACTTTC.

CDR3 sequence: CSASFPLAVGYYEQYF. The CDR3 nucleotides read TGCAGTGCTAGTTTCCCACTAGCGGTGGGTTACTACGAGCAGTACTTC. The chain recombines TRBV20-1 with TRBJ2-7, with 8 bases aligning to TRBD2. This CDR3 contains 16 residues. Trimming removed 3 bases from V and 3 bases from J; junction bases left unmatched: 13. CDR1 and CDR2 (germline): DFQATT, SNEGSKA (reference sequence).

This clonotype counts as medium-sized. The J gene is TRBJ1-5, the V gene TRBV15; TRBD1 matches at 8 bases. The CDR3 covers 18 residues. Germline V gene lookup returns CDR1 LNHNV and CDR2 YYDKDF (reference sequence). J gave up 7 bases and V 0 bases, and 14 bases lay outside the gene matches. CDR3 sequence: CATSRDKGDRPLRQPQHF. The CDR3 nucleotides are TGTGCCACCAGCAGAGATAAGGGGGACAGGCCTCTCAGACAGCCCCAGCATTTT.

The chain couples TRBV6-5 to TRBJ2-5, with D possibly being TRBD1 (5 bases). Germline values: CDR1 MNHEY, CDR2 SVGAGI. The CDR3 is made up of 15 amino acids. Trimming left V 2 bases short and J 0 bases short, with 10 bases between. The CDR3 region has the DNA TGTGCCAGCAGTTACGGGGCTCCCAACCAAGAGACCCAGTACTTC. Amino acid sequence: CASSYGAPNQETQYF.

The rearrangement joins TRBV18 to TRBJ1-1, with D unresolved. The CDR3 runs to 13 residues. The V and J ends lost 3 bases and 8 bases respectively, with 13 bases between them. In germline, CDR1 is KGHSH, CDR2 LQKENI. For the CDR3, the DNA is TGTGCCAGCTCACCCGAGCTAAGGAGGGAAGCTTTCTTT. Protein product: CASSPELRREAFF.

CDR3 coding DNA: TGTGCCAGCAGCTTAGGAAAGGGGCTCGGAAACACCATATATTTT. As protein: CASSLGKGLGNTIYF. The rearrangement joins TRBV7-9 to TRBJ1-3; TRBD1 might be the D (5 bases). Germline values: CDR1 SEHNR, CDR2 FQNEAQ (reference sequence). Trimming left V 1 base short and J 4 bases short, with 11 bases between. This CDR3 is built from 15 residues.

This clonotype was seen a handful of times. The chain uses TRBV20-1 and TRBJ2-7, with a weak D call TRBD2 (7 bases). Between the trimmed V and J ends, which lost 6 bases and 7 bases, there was a span of 16 bases. The CDR3 is made up of 12 amino acids. Per the germline V gene, CDR1 is DFQATT and CDR2 is SNEGSKA (reference sequence). DNA for the CDR3: TGCAGTGCCCGAAGGGGGGGGTGGGAGCAGTACTTC. Translating gives CSARRGGWEQYF.

The chain links TRBV7-2 to TRBJ2-5; D might be TRBD1 or TRBD2, each matching 5 bases. V was shortened by 3 bases and J by 4 bases, with 9 bases between the two germline ends. Germline V CDR1 and CDR2: SGHTA, FQGNSA. The CDR3 has 13 amino acids. CDR3 residues: CASSLGGGETQYF. CDR3 nucleotide sequence: TGTGCCAGCAGCTTGGGTGGGGGAGAGACCCAGTACTTC.

This clonotype appeared a few times. The V gene is TRBV7-6, the J gene TRBJ2-1; 10 bases agree with TRBD2. Trimming at V came to 2 bases and at J to 10 bases, leaving 5 bases not matched to a gene. CDR1 and CDR2 (germline): SGHVS, FNYEAQ. The CDR3 sequence is 14 residues long. The CDR3 here is CASSLSAGGHEQFF. CDR3 coding DNA: TGTGCCAGCAGCTTATCAGCGGGGGGGCACGAGCAGTTCTTC.

The genes are TRBV6-2 or TRBV6-3 and TRBJ1-2; D remains ambiguous. V was shortened by 0 bases and J by 5 bases, with 16 bases between the two germline ends. Germline loops: CDR1 MNHEY, CDR2 SVGEGT. The CDR3 covers 16 residues. This CDR3 reads CASSYSNEGMIYGYTF. The DNA of the CDR3 is TGTGCCAGCAGTTACTCGAATGAAGGGATGATATATGGCTACACCTTC.

This clonotype was observed a single time. CDR3: CASSSQTGINQPQHF. The CDR3 DNA is TGTGCCAGTAGTTCCCAGACAGGGATCAATCAGCCCCAGCATTTT. The rearrangement uses TRBV19 and TRBJ1-5; TRBD1 matches at 7 bases. The length of the CDR3 is 15 residues. Germline CDR1 and CDR2: LNHDA and SQIVND (reference sequence). V was clipped by 5 bases and J by 3 bases; unmatched bases: 7.